This TCR beta chain was identified in a study of T cells in Graves' hyperthyroidism and ophthalmopathy. From RNA transcripts, TCR beta CDR3 regions were amplified. When the TCR CDR3 underwent first-round RT-PCR, the HTBI primer set was used. TCRdb redid the calling of the multiplex PCR reads with MiXCR, one entry per CDR3 protein. The data contain hundreds of thousands of distinct CDR3 sequences, roughly 40% of them singletons. The source is a man younger than 35 with Graves' hyperthyroidism. Sequenced material: blood.

CDR3: CASSTGTRNYGYTF. CDR3 nucleotides: TGTGCCAGTAGTACCGGGACAAGGAACTATGGCTACACCTTC. The chain has TRBV19 and TRBJ1-2; D may be TRBD1 (6 bases). Trimming stripped 4 bases from V and 2 bases from J, with 11 bases between. The CDR3 sequence is 14 residues long. The germline V gene has CDR1 LNHDA and CDR2 SQIVND (reference sequence).